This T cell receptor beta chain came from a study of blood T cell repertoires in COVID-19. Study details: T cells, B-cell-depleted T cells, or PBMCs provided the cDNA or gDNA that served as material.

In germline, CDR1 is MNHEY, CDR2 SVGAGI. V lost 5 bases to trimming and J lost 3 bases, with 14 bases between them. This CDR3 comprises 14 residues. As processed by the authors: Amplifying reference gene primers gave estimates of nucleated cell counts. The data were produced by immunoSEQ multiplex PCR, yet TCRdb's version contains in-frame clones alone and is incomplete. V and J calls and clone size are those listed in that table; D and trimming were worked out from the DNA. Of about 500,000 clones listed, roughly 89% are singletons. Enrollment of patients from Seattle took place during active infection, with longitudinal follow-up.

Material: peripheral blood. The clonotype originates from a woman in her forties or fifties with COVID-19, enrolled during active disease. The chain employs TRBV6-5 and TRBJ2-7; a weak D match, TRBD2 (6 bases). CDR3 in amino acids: CASSRLGGNYEQYF. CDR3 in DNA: TGTGCCAGCAGTAGGCTCGGGGGTAACTACGAGCAGTACTTC.